The entry that follows covers one T cell receptor (beta chain) sequence. This clonotype was observed many times. Its antigen remains unidentified. No base quality information exists; no much larger clone differs at one position. This sample was taken from a study of Graves' ophthalmopathy and Graves' hyperthyroidism listed by TCRdb under 2018. Regarding the research as a whole: Peripheral blood was collected at initial diagnosis, prior to any treatment. In more than 5 hyperthyroidism patients, the T-cell repertoire of thyroid tissue was compared with the T-cell repertoire of blood. An independent validation cohort was composed of 18 hyperthyroidism patients and about 16 patients who later progressed from hyperthyroidism to ophthalmopathy. To tell Graves' ophthalmopathy apart from Graves' hyperthyroidism, and to predict which patients would progress to ophthalmopathy, the study relied on TCR beta repertoire signatures. In total, under 150 blood samples were TCR-sequenced: fewer than 50 ophthalmopathy, approximately 80 hyperthyroidism and about 17 hyperthyroidism-to-ophthalmopathy patients. Following sample collection, hyperthyroidism patients were given methimazole at a starting dose of 30 mg daily, and ophthalmopathy patients were given high-dose intravenous methylprednisolone. To explore V-J signatures distinguishing ophthalmopathy from hyperthyroidism, a discovery set of approximately 100 patients (about 43 ophthalmopathy, some 57 stable hyperthyroidism) was enrolled. Findings and caveats that apply to the study as a whole: In validation, the model predicted ophthalmopathy progression with roughly 68% sensitivity and roughly 72% specificity; some 13 predicted patients were CT-confirmed with GO in a median of 6.5 months. In cross-validation, the 13-signature model distinguished ophthalmopathy from stable hyperthyroidism with 85% to 90% sensitivity and just under 84% specificity, and in the test set the corresponding values were about 80% and 75%. Sample size was not predetermined statistically, and investigators were not blinded to group allocation. Most expanded thyroid clonotypes with a frequency above 0.001 also appeared in blood, which suggests that blood repertoires may reflect the immune response in the thyroid.

For repertoire sequencing, the TCR beta CDR3 regions were amplified from RNA transcripts. HTBI primers and the Qiagen OneStep RT-PCR kit were used in a first-round RT-PCR, which was followed by a second-round multiplex PCR, size selection and purification. Libraries were sequenced on an Illumina HiSeq2000 using paired-end 100 bp reads. Per the source publication's procedure: Reads were processed with SOAPnuke, discarding reads with adapters, uncalled bases, mean Phred below 15, or no exact constant-primer or identifier match. COPE v1.2.5 was used to merge high-quality paired reads. Each unique nucleotide sequence was defined as a clonotype, and clonotypes were aligned to IMGT TRB V, D and J references with MiTCR v1.1. Analysis was restricted to V-J combinations with a frequency above 0.0001, which covered roughly 99% of repertoires. For each V-J combination, a TCR clonal expansion and chaos score was defined as the ratio of F50 clonal expansion to chaos observed in the TCRdist matrix. Welch's t-statistics and random forest were used to reduce the features to 10 to 15 V-J combinations, which were then used as input to a naive Bayes classifier. The Morisita-Horn index was used to measure how similar the thyroid and blood repertoires were. The public reads were quality trimmed at Q25 with fastp and then assembled into clones with MiXCR by TCRdb, keeping productive beta chains. Records with the same CDR3 protein are collapsed into one entry carrying the most frequent genes and DNA. Clone size and V and J calls follow TCRdb, not the original study. This sample is represented by under 350,000 distinct CDR3 sequences; 15% to 20% of them were singletons. Clones ranked in the top ten supply roughly an eighth of the sample.

Germline trimming: 5 bases from V, 1 base from J; junction bases outside gene matches: 4. Taken from the germline V gene, the CDR1 and CDR2 loops are MNHEY and SVGAGI. Inclusive of the bounding cysteine and phenylalanine, the CDR3 is 14 residues long. The DNA shown is the 42-base CDR3, in frame from base 1. The ophthalmopathy patients had moderately to severely active disease, with a Clinical Activity Score of 3 or higher, a NOSPECS grade of 4 or higher, and a disease duration of less than 3 months. Patients with other autoimmune diseases, uncontrolled infections, pregnancy or lactation were excluded from the study. Clinical symptoms, serum thyroxine, TRAb, thyroid ultrasound and orbital computed tomography were used for diagnosis. Using Ficoll-Paque density gradient centrifugation, PBMCs were isolated from approximately 11 ml of fresh peripheral blood. Total RNA was extracted using Trizol reagent, and RNA quality was checked on an Agilent 2100 Bioanalyzer.

This TCR was sampled from an adult man with Graves' ophthalmopathy. This chain joins TRBV6-5 to TRBJ1-2, with TRBD1 matching 7 junction bases. Input material: peripheral blood. The bases are TGTGCCAGCAGTCGCCGGGACAGTAACTATGGCTACACCTTC. This gives the protein CASSRRDSNYGYTF.